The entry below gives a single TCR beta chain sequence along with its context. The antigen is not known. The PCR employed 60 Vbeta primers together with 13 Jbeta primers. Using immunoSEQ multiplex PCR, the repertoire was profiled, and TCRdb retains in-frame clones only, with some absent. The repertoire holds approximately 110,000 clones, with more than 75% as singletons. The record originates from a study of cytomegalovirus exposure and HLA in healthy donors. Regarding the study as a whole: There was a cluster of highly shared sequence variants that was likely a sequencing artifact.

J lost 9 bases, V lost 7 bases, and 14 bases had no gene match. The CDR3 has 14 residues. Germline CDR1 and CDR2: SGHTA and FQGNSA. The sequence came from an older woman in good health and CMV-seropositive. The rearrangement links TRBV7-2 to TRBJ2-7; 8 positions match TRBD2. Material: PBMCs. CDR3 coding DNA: TGTGCCAGCACCACCGGGGGGGGAGGGAATCGGCAGTACTTC. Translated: CASTTGGGGNRQYF.